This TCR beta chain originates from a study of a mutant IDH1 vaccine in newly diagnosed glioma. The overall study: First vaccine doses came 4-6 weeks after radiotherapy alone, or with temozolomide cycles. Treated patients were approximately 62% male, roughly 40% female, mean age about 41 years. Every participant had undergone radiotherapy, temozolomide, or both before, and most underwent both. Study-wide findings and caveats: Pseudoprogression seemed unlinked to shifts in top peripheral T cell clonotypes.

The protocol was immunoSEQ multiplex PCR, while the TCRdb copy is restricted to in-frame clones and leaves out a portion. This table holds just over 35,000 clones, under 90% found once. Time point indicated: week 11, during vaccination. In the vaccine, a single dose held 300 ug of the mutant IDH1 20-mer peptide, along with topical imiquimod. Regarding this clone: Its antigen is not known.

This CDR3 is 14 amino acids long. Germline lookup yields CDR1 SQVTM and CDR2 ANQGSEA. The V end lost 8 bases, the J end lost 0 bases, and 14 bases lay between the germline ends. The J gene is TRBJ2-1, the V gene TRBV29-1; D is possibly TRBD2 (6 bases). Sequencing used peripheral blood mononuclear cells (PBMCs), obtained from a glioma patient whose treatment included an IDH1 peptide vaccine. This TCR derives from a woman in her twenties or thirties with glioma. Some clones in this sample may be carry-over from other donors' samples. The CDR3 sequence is CSSGGGNSYNEQFF. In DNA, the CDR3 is TGCAGCTCCGGTGGGGGGAACTCCTACAATGAGCAGTTCTTC.